This T cell receptor (beta chain) was recovered during a study of cytomegalovirus exposure and HLA in healthy donors. Study-level information: It was reported in a later analysis that the same platform had been used for the 120 validation repertoires as for the 550 to 700 first-cohort repertoires.

CDR1 SQVTM and CDR2 ANQGSEA come from the germline V gene. The CDR3 consists of 12 residues. Trimming stripped 7 bases from V and 8 bases from J, with 17 bases between. Study conclusions and caveats: Confirmation was obtained in vitro that a few CMV-associated chains are specific for CMV antigens. Rare TCR sequences predominated, though certain public TCRs were found in many donors. Reports credit the classifier with highly specific, highly sensitive diagnosis of cytomegalovirus status.

The table came from immunoSEQ multiplex PCR; TCRdb's copy has only in-frame clones and leaves some out. The sample includes a few hundred thousand clones, 70% to 90% of them seen just once. Comment on this clone: Its antigen is currently unknown.

This chain links TRBV29-1 with TRBJ1-2; no definite D call. The clonotype was recovered from a woman between 18 and 29 years old in good health and CMV-seronegative. Material for sequencing was PBMCs. CDR3 sequence reads: CSATIGGHGYTF. The CDR3 bases are TGCAGCGCCACGATCGGAGGGCACGGCTACACCTTC.